The 20 T cell receptor beta chains below all came from one sample that was sequenced in a study of cytomegalovirus exposure and HLA in healthy donors. The study ran its PCR with 60 Vbeta and 13 Jbeta primers. Method: immunoSEQ multiplex PCR; TCRdb's copy keeps in-frame clones and lacks some. The repertoire holds around 240,000 clones, with 82% as singletons. The sample taken for sequencing was PBMCs. The receptors shown here come from a middle-aged woman in good health and CMV-seropositive.

V gene TRBV13 combines with J gene TRBJ2-5; a possible D gene is TRBD2 (6 bases). From germline, CDR1 is PRHDT and CDR2 FYEKMQ (reference sequence). This CDR3 contains 19 residues. Trimming stripped 3 bases from V and 5 bases from J, with 28 bases between. The CDR3 protein is CASSFPHQLGMEGTETQYF. The DNA for the CDR3 is TGTGCCAGCAGCTTTCCCCATCAACTAGGGATGGAGGGGACGGAGACCCAGTACTTC.

Comment on this clone: In the same sample, other DNA sequences code for this CDR3. V gene TRBV28 combines with J gene TRBJ1-5, with a possible D match to TRBD1 (5 bases). Germline V CDR1 and CDR2: MDHEN, SYDVKM. The CDR3 totals 14 residues. Trimming pared 3 bases from V and 4 bases from J, leaving 10 bases between. The CDR3 region has the DNA TGTGCCAGCAGTTTCGGGACTCCAAATCAGCCCCAGCATTTT. Protein: CASSFGTPNQPQHF.

V is TRBV7-8 and J is TRBJ2-3; D possibly corresponds to TRBD2 (5 bases). From germline, CDR1 is SGHVS and CDR2 FQNEAQ. This CDR3 region has 16 residues. Trimming pared 2 bases from V and 0 bases from J, leaving 12 bases between. CDR3 in amino acids: CASSLRIGSSTDTQYF. DNA of the CDR3: TGTGCCAGCAGCTTACGAATAGGGAGTAGCACAGATACGCAGTATTTT. The whole variable domain, remainder taken from reference TRBV7-8 and TRBJ2-3, is GAGVSQSPRYKVAKRGQDVALRCDPISGHVSLFWYQQALGQGPEFLTYFQNEAQLDKSGLPSDRFFAERPEGSVSTLKIQRTQQEDSAVYLCASSLRIGSSTDTQYFGPGTRLTVL.

The chain uses TRBV19 and TRBJ1-3; D is unclear. The CDR3 spans 16 residues. The V end was cut by 3 bases, the J end by 2 bases, with 14 bases between. CDR1 LNHDA and CDR2 SQIVND come from the germline V gene (reference sequence). The CDR3: CASSIPPSGTGNTIYF. CDR3 in DNA: TGTGCCAGTAGTATCCCCCCCTCGGGAACTGGAAACACCATATATTTT.

This chain uses TRBV6-5 with TRBJ1-2; 7 nucleotides agree with TRBD1. The ends lost 6 bases at V and 8 bases at J; junction bases unmatched: 12. CDR1 is MNHEY and CDR2 is SVGAGI in the germline V gene. CDR3 length: 14 residues. The CDR3, as DNA: TGTGCCAGCAGCAGTGGACAGGTGGGTTCGGGCTACACCTTC. Amino acid sequence: CASSSGQVGSGYTF.

The chain joins TRBV7-2 to TRBJ2-3; 16 nucleotides align to TRBD2. Germline CDR1 reads SGHTA; CDR2 reads FQGNSA. V was clipped by 5 bases and J by 6 bases; unmatched bases: 11. CDR3 length: 18 residues. In nucleotides, the CDR3 is TGTGCCAGCAGCCCCAGCGGGACTAGCGGGAGGGCGGGGGATACGCAGTATTTT. Translating it yields CASSPSGTSGRAGDTQYF.

The chain links TRBV27 to TRBJ1-2; 8 bases map to TRBD1. V dropped 0 bases and J dropped 9; count of bases not matched to a gene: 6. Germline loops: CDR1 MNHEY, CDR2 SMNVEV (reference sequence). There are 14 residues in the CDR3. In DNA form, the CDR3 reads TGTGCCAGCAGTTTATCGCAGGGGGCGCCCCGCTACACCTTC. It is translated as CASSLSQGAPRYTF.

The V gene is TRBV7-9, the J gene TRBJ2-3, with 9 bases fitting TRBD2. Germline CDR1 reads SEHNR; CDR2 reads FQNEAQ (reference sequence). The CDR3 covers 16 residues. J was trimmed by 1 base and V by 1 base; bases with no gene match: 3. The chain's CDR3 is CASSLERGARTDTQYF. The CDR3 bases are TGTGCCAGCAGCTTAGAGCGGGGGGCCCGCACAGATACGCAGTATTTT.

This chain joins TRBV30 and TRBJ2-7, with 8 nucleotides matching TRBD2. CDR3 length: 15 residues. V shed 3 bases and J 5 bases; nucleotides not matched to a gene: 12. Looked up from germline, CDR1 is GTSNPN and CDR2 is SVGIG (reference sequence). The CDR3 DNA reads as TGTGCCTGGAGACGAGGCGGGGGGTGGTCCAACGAGCAGTACTTC. This encodes CAWRRGGGWSNEQYF.

This clone was counted once. V and J are TRBV9 and TRBJ2-1, with D possibly TRBD2 on 5 matching bases. There are 14 residues in the CDR3. Germline V gives CDR1 SGDLS, CDR2 YYNGEE. V lost 1 base and J 0 bases, leaving 5 bases between the germline ends. As DNA, the CDR3 is TGTGCCAGCAGCGTAAGCGGCTCCTACAATGAGCAGTTCTTC. Translating gives CASSVSGSYNEQFF. The whole variable domain, remainder taken from reference TRBV9 and TRBJ2-1, is DSGVTQTPKHLITATGQRVTLRCSPRSGDLSVYWYQQSLDQGLQFLIQYYNGEERAKGNILERFSAQQFPDLHSELNLSSLELGDSALYFCASSVSGSYNEQFFGPGTRLTVL.

V and J are TRBV6-5 and TRBJ1-5; D may be TRBD1 (6 bases). Germline V gene data show CDR1 as MNHEY and CDR2 as SVGAGI. The CDR3 loop spans 14 amino acids. V dropped 6 bases and J dropped 4 bases, with 13 bases sitting between them. CDR3 loop: CASSRGHTNQPQHF. CDR3 sequence (DNA): TGTGCCAGCAGCCGGGGACACACTAATCAGCCCCAGCATTTT.

Concerning this clone itself: At one end, the junction sequence differs from germline, possibly due to a read error. The genes are TRBV7-7 and TRBJ2-3, with 10 bases lining up with TRBD2. The CDR3 is 16 amino acids. CDR1 and CDR2 (germline): SSHAT, FNYEAQ (reference sequence). CDR3 in amino acids: CASSLELAGSTDTQYF. The CDR3, as DNA: TGTGCTAGCAGCTTAGAACTAGCGGGAAGCACAGATACGCAGTATTTT. Based on the CDR3 plus reference TRBV7-7 and TRBJ2-3, the full variable domain is GAGVSQSPRYKVTKRGQDVTLRCDPISSHATLYWYQQALGQGPEFLTYFNYEAQPDKSGLPSDRFSAERPEGSISTLTIQRTEQRDSAMYRCASSLELAGSTDTQYFGPGTRLTVL.

The chain recombines TRBV30 with TRBJ2-7, with 12 bases lining up with TRBD2. The trim removed 4 bases at V and 6 bases at J, leaving 4 bases unmatched. Germline V gene lookup returns CDR1 GTSNPN and CDR2 SVGIG (reference sequence). The CDR3 runs to 13 residues. The CDR3 region is CAWTSGLAGEQYF. The CDR3 DNA follows: TGTGCCTGGACCTCGGGACTAGCGGGCGAGCAGTACTTC.

This chain joins TRBV19 and TRBJ1-4, with no clear D. V lost 3 bases and J lost 8, with 7 bases in between. Germline CDR1 LNHDA, CDR2 SQIVND (reference sequence). The CDR3 is 12 residues long. The CDR3 sequence: CASSMREEKLFF. CDR3 nucleotides: TGTGCCAGTAGTATGAGGGAGGAAAAACTGTTTTTT.

The CDR3 region has the DNA TGTGCCAGCAGCTTACTAATCGGGTCTAGCGGGAGGGCCGGAAATGAGCAGTTCTTC. This codes for CASSLLIGSSGRAGNEQFF. This sequence joins TRBV7-2 and TRBJ2-1; 12 nucleotides align to TRBD2. The CDR3 runs 19 residues. Trimming cost V 2 bases and J 7 bases; bases outside gene matches: 15. Germline V CDR1 and CDR2: SGHTA, FQGNSA.

The J gene is TRBJ2-2, the V gene TRBV9, with 8 nucleotides matching TRBD1. Germline CDR1 SGDLS, CDR2 YYNGEE. The CDR3 is 14 residues long. Unmatched junction bases numbered 6, after V lost 5 bases and J lost 6 bases. The CDR3 DNA is TGTGCCAGCAGTGCTAGGACAGGGCCCGGGGAGCTGTTTTTT. Its translation is CASSARTGPGELFF.

This chain uses TRBV14 with TRBJ1-1; no clear D. V gave up 1 base and J gave up 5 bases, with 8 bases separating them. Germline CDR1 is SGHDN and CDR2 is FVKESK. This CDR3 contains 13 residues. The CDR3 nucleotides read TGTGCCAGCAGCCAAGGGAGAGGGACTGAAGCTTTCTTT. Amino acid sequence: CASSQGRGTEAFF.

The gene calls are TRBV5-4 and TRBJ1-2; the D gene is possibly TRBD1 (6 bases). Trimming pared 0 bases from V and 6 bases from J, leaving 9 bases between. Germline values: CDR1 SGHNT, CDR2 YYREEE (reference sequence). CDR3 length: 13 residues. The CDR3: CASSLAGGNGYTF. The CDR3 DNA reads TGTGCCAGCAGCTTGGCGGGGGGCAATGGCTACACCTTC.

The J gene is TRBJ1-1, the V gene TRBV2; TRBD1 agrees at 11 bases. Germline loops: CDR1 SNHLY, CDR2 FYNNEI. V gave up 4 bases and J gave up 5 bases; unmatched junction bases: 3. The CDR3 is 14 amino acids. CDR3 in DNA: TGTGCCAGCAGTGGGACAGGGGGCCGGACTGAAGCTTTCTTT. Amino acid sequence: CASSGTGGRTEAFF.

V gene TRBV6-5 combines with J gene TRBJ1-3, with 7 bases identical to TRBD1. Per germline, CDR1 MNHEY and CDR2 SVGAGI. The ends lost 6 bases at V and 2 bases at J; junction bases unmatched: 4. This CDR3 region has 14 residues. CDR3 in DNA: TGTGCCAGCAGCCGAGGGGGCCCTGGAAACACCATATATTTT. It specifies CASSRGGPGNTIYF.